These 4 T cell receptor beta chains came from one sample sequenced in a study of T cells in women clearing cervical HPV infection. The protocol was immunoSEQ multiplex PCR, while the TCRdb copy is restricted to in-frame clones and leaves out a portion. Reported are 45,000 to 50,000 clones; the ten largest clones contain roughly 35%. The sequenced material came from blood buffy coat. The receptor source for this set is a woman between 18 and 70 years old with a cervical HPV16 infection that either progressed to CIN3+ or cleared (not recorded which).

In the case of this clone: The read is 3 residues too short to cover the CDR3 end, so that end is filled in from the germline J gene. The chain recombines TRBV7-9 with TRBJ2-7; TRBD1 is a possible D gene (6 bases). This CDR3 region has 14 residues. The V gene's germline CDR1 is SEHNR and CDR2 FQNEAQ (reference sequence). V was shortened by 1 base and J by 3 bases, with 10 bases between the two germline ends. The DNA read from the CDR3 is TGTGCCAGCAGCTTAGTGGACAGCCTCTACGAG. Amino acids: CASSLVDSLYE. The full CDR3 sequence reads CASSLVDSLYEQYF.

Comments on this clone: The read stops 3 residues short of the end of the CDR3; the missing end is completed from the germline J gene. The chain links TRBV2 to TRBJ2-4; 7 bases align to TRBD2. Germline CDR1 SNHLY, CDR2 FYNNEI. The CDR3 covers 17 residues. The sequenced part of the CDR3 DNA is TGTGCCAGCAGTGAACGAATTTACCTGGCGGGGGAGGAGACT. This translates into CASSERIYLAGEET. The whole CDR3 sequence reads CASSERIYLAGEETQYF.

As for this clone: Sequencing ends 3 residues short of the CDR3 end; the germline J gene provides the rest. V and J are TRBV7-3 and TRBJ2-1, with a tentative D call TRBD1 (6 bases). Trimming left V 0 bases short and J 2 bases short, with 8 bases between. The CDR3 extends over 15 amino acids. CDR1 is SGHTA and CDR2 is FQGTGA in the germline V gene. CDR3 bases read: TGTGCCAGCAGCTTAACGGGGGACACCTACAATGAG. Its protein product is CASSLTGDTYNE. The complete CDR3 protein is CASSLTGDTYNEQFF.

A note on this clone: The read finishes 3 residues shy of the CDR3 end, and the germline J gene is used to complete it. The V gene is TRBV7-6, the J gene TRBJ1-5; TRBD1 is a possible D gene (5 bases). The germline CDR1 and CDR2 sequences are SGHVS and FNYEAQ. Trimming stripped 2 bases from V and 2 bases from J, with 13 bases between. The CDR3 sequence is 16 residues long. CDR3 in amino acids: CASSLLGGEGNQPQHF. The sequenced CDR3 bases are TGTGCCAGCAGCTTATTGGGAGGGGAGGGCAATCAGCCC.